The 2 T cell receptor beta chains below were found in one sample sequenced in a study of cytomegalovirus exposure and HLA in healthy donors. Use of 60 Vbeta and 13 Jbeta primers characterized the PCR. The method was immunoSEQ multiplex PCR; TCRdb's version includes in-frame clones alone and lacks a portion of them. Among tens of thousands of clones, 45% to 70% were seen once, and the ten largest hold about 10%. The sequenced sample consisted of PBMCs. These receptors came from a human donor in good health.

This clone was recorded a few times. This chain links TRBV7-3 with TRBJ2-3; TRBD1 aligns across 7 bases. The CDR3 is 14 amino acids. J lost 6 bases, V lost 4 bases, and 7 bases had no gene match. CDR1 is SGHTA, CDR2 FQGTGA, per germline. CDR3 in amino acids: CASSSGQPGDTQYF. The CDR3, as DNA: TGTGCCAGCAGCTCGGGACAGCCTGGGGATACGCAGTATTTT.

In DNA form, the CDR3 reads TGTGCCAGCAGCGTATTTGCGGGGGCGAGCACAGATACGCAGTATTTT. Its protein is CASSVFAGASTDTQYF. V and J are TRBV9 and TRBJ2-3; perhaps TRBD2 as D (7 bases). The length of the CDR3 is 16 residues. V was pared by 1 base and J by 0 bases, with 12 bases between. Germline V gene data show CDR1 as SGDLS and CDR2 as YYNGEE.